Listed here are 16 T cell receptor beta chains from one sample, sequenced in a study of cytomegalovirus exposure and HLA in healthy donors. The table came from immunoSEQ multiplex PCR; TCRdb's copy has only in-frame clones and leaves some out. The repertoire holds some 80,000 clones, with around 96% as singletons. Sequenced material: PBMCs. These TCRs come from a young man in good health and CMV-seropositive.

The sample holds one count of this clone. V gene TRBV5-1 combines with J gene TRBJ2-6; TRBD1 aligns across 7 bases. The CDR3 has 18 residues. Germline V gene data show CDR1 as SGHRS and CDR2 as YFSETQ. Trimming cost V 4 bases and J 2 bases; bases outside gene matches: 12. The chain's CDR3 is CASSLRQGVWAGANVLTF. As DNA, the CDR3 is TGCGCCAGCAGCCTTCGACAGGGAGTTTGGGCTGGGGCCAACGTCCTGACTTTC. Combining the CDR3 with reference TRBV5-1 and TRBJ2-6 gives the whole variable domain KAGVTQTPRYLIKTRGQQVTLSCSPISGHRSVSWYQQTPGQGLQFLFEYFSETQRNKGNFPGRFSGRQFSNSRSEMNVSTLELGDSALYLCASSLRQGVWAGANVLTFGAGSRLTVL.

The CDR3 sequence: CASSIQVYNSPLHF. In nucleotides, the CDR3 is TGTGCCAGTAGTATTCAGGTTTATAATTCACCCCTCCACTTT. The V call is TRBV19, the J call TRBJ1-6; D is uncertain. This CDR3 has 14 amino acids. Germline CDR1 is LNHDA and CDR2 is SQIVND (reference sequence). The ends were cut back, 3 bases at V and 4 bases at J, with 7 bases in the middle.

V gene TRBV7-6 combines with J gene TRBJ1-1, with D possibly matching TRBD1 (5 bases). Germline values: CDR1 SGHVS, CDR2 FNYEAQ. The CDR3 has 15 amino acids. Deletions cut 1 base from V and 0 bases from J, with 9 bases between. The CDR3 sequence: CASSLDPGLNTEAFF. CDR3 in DNA: TGTGCCAGCAGCTTAGACCCAGGGCTGAACACTGAAGCTTTCTTT.

The chain has TRBV27 and TRBJ1-1; 7 bases match TRBD1. CDR1 is MNHEY and CDR2 is SMNVEV in the germline V gene (reference sequence). The junction had 5 bases not matched to a gene; V was cut back by 0 bases and J by 7 bases. The CDR3 runs to 14 residues. CDR3 in amino acids: CASSLSMTGREAFF. DNA for the CDR3: TGTGCCAGCAGTTTATCGATGACAGGGCGTGAAGCTTTCTTT.

V is TRBV5-1 and J is TRBJ1-5; D is uncertain. The ends were cut back, 2 bases at V and 6 bases at J, with 9 bases in the middle. The germline CDR1 and CDR2 sequences are SGHRS and YFSETQ. CDR3 length: 13 amino acids. The CDR3 bases are TGCGCCAGCAGCTTCGACGGGGTTCAGCCCCAGCATTTT. Protein: CASSFDGVQPQHF. The variable domain in full, completed from reference TRBV5-1 and TRBJ1-5, reads KAGVTQTPRYLIKTRGQQVTLSCSPISGHRSVSWYQQTPGQGLQFLFEYFSETQRNKGNFPGRFSGRQFSNSRSEMNVSTLELGDSALYLCASSFDGVQPQHFGDGTRLSIL.

The chain couples TRBV28 to TRBJ1-4; TRBD1 might be the D (5 bases). The CDR3 length is 15 residues. The V and J ends lost 6 bases and 0 bases respectively, with 11 bases between them. Germline CDR1 and CDR2: MDHEN and SYDVKM. The CDR3 region is CASSPGFATNEKLFF. CDR3 DNA: TGTGCCAGCAGCCCAGGGTTTGCAACTAATGAAAAACTGTTTTTT. Combining the CDR3 with reference TRBV28 and TRBJ1-4 gives the whole variable domain DVKVTQSSRYLVKRTGEKVFLECVQDMDHENMFWYRQDPGLGLRLIYFSYDVKMKEKGDIPEGYSVSREKKERFSLILESASTNQTSMYLCASSPGFATNEKLFFGSGTQLSVL.

V usage is TRBV6-5 and J usage is TRBJ2-7; no firm D call. The CDR3 consists of 12 residues. V shed 6 bases and J shed 4 bases, with 10 bases lying between them. In germline, CDR1 is MNHEY, CDR2 SVGAGI. The DNA of the CDR3 is TGTGCCAGCAGCGGTGTTCATTACGAGCAGTACTTC. This sequence encodes CASSGVHYEQYF.

The chain joins TRBV7-9 to TRBJ1-1; D is unresolved. Deletions cut 5 bases from V and 1 base from J, with 8 bases between. CDR3 size: 13 residues. Germline V gene sequence: CDR1 SEHNR, CDR2 FQNEAQ (reference sequence). This CDR3 is CASSPPENTEAFF. The CDR3 region has the DNA TGTGCCAGCAGCCCCCCAGAGAACACTGAAGCTTTCTTT.

The chain recombines TRBV27 with TRBJ2-7; possible D gene TRBD2, 6 bases. Germline values: CDR1 MNHEY, CDR2 SMNVEV (reference sequence). This CDR3 is built from 13 residues. Trimming cost V 5 bases and J 5 bases, with 13 bases left between them. The CDR3 coding sequence is TGTGCCAGCAGTCCCCGGGGGACCAACGAGCAGTACTTC. Its translation: CASSPRGTNEQYF.

The J gene is TRBJ2-1, the V gene TRBV19; 8 bases map to TRBD1. In germline, CDR1 is LNHDA, CDR2 SQIVND (reference sequence). V lost 2 bases, J lost 7 bases, and 4 bases stayed unmatched. The CDR3 length is 14 residues. The CDR3 reads CASSISRDRNEQFF. CDR3 bases: TGTGCCAGTAGTATATCACGGGACAGGAATGAGCAGTTCTTC.

The chain links TRBV5-1 to TRBJ1-2; 9 bases align to TRBD1. Per the germline V gene, CDR1 is SGHRS and CDR2 is YFSETQ. This CDR3 has 15 residues. With V trimmed by 0 bases and J by 8 bases, 8 bases remained unmatched. The CDR3 DNA sequence: TGCGCCAGCAGCTTGGCCCCGGGACAGGGACAGGGCTACACCTTC. Its protein product is CASSLAPGQGQGYTF.

V and J are TRBV28 and TRBJ1-5; no definite D call. Germline V gives CDR1 MDHEN, CDR2 SYDVKM. Trimming stripped 6 bases from V and 9 bases from J, with 9 bases between. This CDR3 has 11 residues. The DNA of the CDR3 is TGTGCCAGCAGCCCATCGGGGCCCCAGCATTTT. It specifies CASSPSGPQHF.

This chain connects TRBV11-2 to TRBJ1-2, with 9 bases that match TRBD1. Germline values: CDR1 SGHAT, CDR2 FQNNGV. The CDR3 length is 14 residues. The ends lost 5 bases at V and 5 bases at J; junction bases unmatched: 6. The CDR3 protein is CASSLTGGRYGYTF. Here the CDR3 DNA reads TGTGCCAGCAGCCTGACAGGGGGTCGTTATGGCTACACCTTC.

This chain uses TRBV7-6 with TRBJ2-1; 11 bases are shared with TRBD2. Germline values: CDR1 SGHVS, CDR2 FNYEAQ. Trimming at V came to 4 bases and at J to 2 bases, leaving 4 bases not matched to a gene. This CDR3 contains 16 residues. In DNA, the CDR3 is TGTGCCAGCAGCTATTTAGCGGGAGGGACCTACAATGAGCAGTTCTTC. It specifies CASSYLAGGTYNEQFF.

The chain combines TRBV18 with TRBJ1-2; TRBD1 aligns across 7 bases. Germline V gene lookup returns CDR1 KGHSH and CDR2 LQKENI. The ends lost 1 base at V and 8 bases at J; junction bases unmatched: 4. This CDR3 comprises 13 residues. DNA of the CDR3: TGTGCCAGCTCACCACTCCGACAGGGCGGCTACACCTTC. It translates to CASSPLRQGGYTF.

The CDR3 nucleotides are TGTGCCAGCAGTTACTCGCCGACTAGCGCCCATGAGCAGTTCTTC. Translating gives CASSYSPTSAHEQFF. The gene calls are TRBV6-5 and TRBJ2-1; TRBD2 agrees at 8 bases. The J segment lost 8 bases and the V segment lost 0 bases, leaving 6 bases of the junction unmatched. CDR3 size: 15 residues. The germline gives CDR1 MNHEY, CDR2 SVGAGI.